This T cell receptor beta chain is drawn from a study of Ad26.COV2.S vaccination and SARS-CoV-2 variants. CDR3 length: 13 residues. The V end lost 8 bases, the J end lost 6 bases, and 17 bases lay between the germline ends. The germline CDR1 and CDR2 sequences are MNHEY and SVGAGI. Treatment here: around 19 received Ad26.COV2.S at low or high dose, single or two shots; 5 received placebo; per-sample allocation not given. Samples analyzed were those drawn on day 63 after the first vaccine or placebo injection. Method: immunoSEQ multiplex PCR; TCRdb's copy keeps in-frame clones and lacks some. The sample contains roughly 250,000 clones, 87% of which appear only once.

This chain links TRBV6-5 with TRBJ2-7; possibly TRBD1 for D (6 bases). The clonotype comes from a person aged 18 to 59 who received the Ad26.COV2.S COVID-19 vaccine or a placebo. The sample consisted of peripheral blood, taken in a trial of Ad26.COV2.S vaccine versus placebo. CDR3 amino acids: CASGEQGPGEQYF. CDR3 sequence (DNA): TGTGCCAGCGGCGAACAGGGTCCGGGCGAGCAGTACTTC.